This TCR beta chain was observed in a study of blood T cell repertoires in COVID-19. Authors' analysis steps: Amplification with reference gene primers provided the estimates of nucleated cell counts. Measured with immunoSEQ multiplex PCR; TCRdb has only the in-frame clones, and not every one. That table supplies the V and J calls and clone size; D and trimming were determined from the DNA. This sample carries over 350,000 clones, around nine tenths of them seen once, and the ten largest clones take roughly 4%. V dropped 3 bases and J dropped 2 bases, with 8 bases sitting between them. The CDR3 contains 14 residues. Germline V lookup: CDR1 MNHEY, CDR2 SMNVEV (reference sequence).

Sequencing input: peripheral blood. The V and J genes are TRBV27 and TRBJ2-1, with D unclear. This TCR was sampled from a woman younger than 45 with acute or convalescent COVID-19. CDR3 protein: CASSLSNTYNEQFF. In DNA form, the CDR3 reads TGTGCCAGCAGTTTGAGTAATACCTACAATGAGCAGTTCTTC.